Below, 13 T cell receptor beta chains from the same sample are listed, as sequenced in a study of T-cell reconstitution after alpha-beta-depleted transplantation in children. Researchers prepared the TCRbeta library using unique molecular identifiers, the study reports. One entry per CDR3 protein results from TCRdb running MiXCR on the PCR reads. This table holds 240,000 or so distinct CDR3 sequences, around 7.5% found once. Sequenced here: PBMCs, mostly from graft donor cells, sampled 180 days after TCRalphabeta/CD19-depleted stem cell transplant. Receptor source: a male patient aged 10-17 years who had a stem cell transplant for acute lymphoblastic leukemia, so the T cells may come from the graft donor.

This clonotype was seen repeatedly, ten times or more. This chain uses TRBV5-1 with TRBJ1-6; perhaps TRBD1 as D (5 bases). V shed 5 bases and J shed 3 bases, with 9 bases lying between them. Germline V gene lookup returns CDR1 SGHRS and CDR2 YFSETQ. There are 14 residues in the CDR3. The DNA of the CDR3 is TGCGCCAGCAGAGCGGGGGTCTATAATTCACCCCTCCACTTT. This codes for CASRAGVYNSPLHF.

The sample holds many counts of this clonotype. V usage is TRBV20-1 and J usage is TRBJ1-1, with D hard to call. The germline gives CDR1 DFQATT, CDR2 SNEGSKA (reference sequence). The V and J ends lost 1 base and 10 bases respectively, with 4 bases between them. The CDR3 covers 9 residues. CDR3 DNA sequence: TGCAGTGCTAGAGGGAGAGCTTTCTTT. Translation gives CSARGRAFF.

This clonotype has a count of ten or more. The chain uses TRBV5-5 and TRBJ1-5; D is unresolved. Germline V gene sequence: CDR1 SGHKS, CDR2 YYEKEE (reference sequence). Deletions cut 0 bases from V and 0 bases from J, with 7 bases between. The CDR3 is 15 amino acids. DNA of the CDR3: TGTGCCAGCAGCTTGGCATGGGGTAGCAATCAGCCCCAGCATTTT. Translation gives CASSLAWGSNQPQHF.

This clonotype was counted many times. The genes are TRBV29-1 and TRBJ2-7; no clear D gene. The CDR3 covers 12 residues. CDR1 and CDR2 from the germline V gene are SQVTM and ANQGSEA. V lost 4 bases to trimming and J lost 1 base, with 8 bases between them. This CDR3 is CSVVHRSYEQYF. The CDR3 DNA sequence: TGCAGCGTTGTGCACAGATCCTACGAGCAGTACTTC.

This clonotype appeared a few times. The V call is TRBV20-1, the J call TRBJ1-4; 8 nucleotides match TRBD1. J was trimmed by 5 bases and V by 6 bases; bases with no gene match: 8. The germline V gene has CDR1 DFQATT and CDR2 SNEGSKA (reference sequence). CDR3 length: 14 residues. The CDR3 sequence is CSARDRGINEKLFF. The CDR3 bases are TGCAGTGCGCGCGACAGGGGCATCAATGAAAAACTGTTTTTT.

The sample holds many counts of this clonotype. The CDR3 here is CASSSTGRSTDTQYF. In nucleotides, the CDR3 is TGCGCCAGCAGCTCGACAGGCCGTAGCACAGATACGCAGTATTTT. The rearrangement joins TRBV5-1 to TRBJ2-3; D perhaps matches TRBD1 (6 bases). The CDR3 covers 15 residues. V was clipped by 3 bases and J by 0 bases, with 11 bases between them. Germline V lookup: CDR1 SGHRS, CDR2 YFSETQ.

In its sample, this clonotype was seen many times. The CDR3 coding sequence is TGTGCCAGCAGTTACCTTGGACTAGCGGGGGACCCTCTGTACTTC. Protein: CASSYLGLAGDPLYF. V is TRBV6-2 or TRBV6-3 and J is TRBJ2-7; 13 bases match TRBD2. Germline CDR1 MNHEY, CDR2 SVGEGT. Germline trimming cut 2 bases from V and 12 bases from J; bases unmatched to any gene: 10. The CDR3 covers 15 residues.

This clonotype was recorded many times. The chain couples TRBV28 to TRBJ2-2; D is unresolved. V gave up 5 bases and J gave up 4 bases, with 2 bases separating them. CDR1 is MDHEN and CDR2 is SYDVKM in the germline V gene. There are 11 residues in the CDR3. The CDR3 region is CASSPTGELFF. CDR3 DNA: TGTGCCAGCAGTCCCACCGGGGAGCTGTTTTTT.

This clonotype was recorded at least ten times. This chain connects TRBV12-3 or TRBV12-4 to TRBJ1-4, with TRBD1 matching over 7 bases. This CDR3 has 14 residues. The junction had 8 bases not matched to a gene; V was cut back by 3 bases and J by 10 bases. The CDR3 nucleotides read TGTGCCAGCAGTTTCAGACAGGGCAGGACAAAACTGTTTTTT. Translating gives CASSFRQGRTKLFF.

This clonotype was seen a handful of times. The V gene is TRBV19, the J gene TRBJ1-1; unclear D gene. Trimming stripped 6 bases from V and 0 bases from J, with 23 bases between. From germline, CDR1 is LNHDA and CDR2 SQIVND (reference sequence). There are 18 residues in the CDR3. The chain's CDR3 is CASRTFFRTTTVNTEAFF. The CDR3 coding sequence is TGTGCCAGTAGAACGTTCTTTCGTACCACCACAGTGAACACTGAAGCTTTCTTT.

This clonotype has a count of ten or more. The chain is built from TRBV4-2 and TRBJ2-7; TRBD2 aligns across 8 bases. The CDR3 length is 14 residues. The V gene end was trimmed by 4 bases and the J gene end by 1 base; junction bases not matched to a gene: 3. CDR1 and CDR2 (germline): LGHNA, YNFKEQ. The CDR3 region is CASSRERGSYEQYF. The CDR3 region has the DNA TGTGCCAGCAGCCGCGAGCGGGGGTCCTACGAGCAGTACTTC.

In its sample, this clonotype was seen many times. A read error may produce the germline difference seen at one junction end. The chain carries TRBV7-3 and TRBJ2-6; no clear D. Germline CDR1 SGHTA, CDR2 FQGTGA. The CDR3 extends over 13 amino acids. CDR3 DNA: TGTGCCAGCAGCATAACTGGGGCCAACGTCCTGACTTTC. It translates to CASSITGANVLTF.

This clonotype was found many times. The chain employs TRBV12-3 or TRBV12-4 and TRBJ2-3; 7 nucleotides line up with TRBD1. Trimming removed 0 bases from V and 0 bases from J; junction bases left unmatched: 3. This CDR3 comprises 16 residues. This CDR3 reads CASSLADRPSTDTQYF. DNA of the CDR3: TGTGCCAGCAGTTTAGCGGACAGGCCTAGCACAGATACGCAGTATTTT.